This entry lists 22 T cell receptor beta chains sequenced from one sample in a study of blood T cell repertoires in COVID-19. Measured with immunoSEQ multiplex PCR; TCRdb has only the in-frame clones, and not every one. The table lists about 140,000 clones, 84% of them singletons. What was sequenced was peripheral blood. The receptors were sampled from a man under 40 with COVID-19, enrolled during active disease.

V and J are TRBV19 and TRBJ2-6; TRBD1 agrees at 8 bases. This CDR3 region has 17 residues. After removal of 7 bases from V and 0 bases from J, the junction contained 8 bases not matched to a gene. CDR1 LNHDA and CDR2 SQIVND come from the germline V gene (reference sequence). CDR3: CASTRDRRSSGANVLTF. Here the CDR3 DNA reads TGTGCCAGTACCAGGGACAGGCGGAGCTCTGGGGCCAACGTCCTGACTTTC.

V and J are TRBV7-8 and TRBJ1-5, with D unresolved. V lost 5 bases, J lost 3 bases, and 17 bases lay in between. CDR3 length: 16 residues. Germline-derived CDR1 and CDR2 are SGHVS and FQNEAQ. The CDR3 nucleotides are TGTGCCAGCAGCCTAAACTGGGCTGAAGTCAATCAGCCCCAGCATTTT. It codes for CASSLNWAEVNQPQHF.

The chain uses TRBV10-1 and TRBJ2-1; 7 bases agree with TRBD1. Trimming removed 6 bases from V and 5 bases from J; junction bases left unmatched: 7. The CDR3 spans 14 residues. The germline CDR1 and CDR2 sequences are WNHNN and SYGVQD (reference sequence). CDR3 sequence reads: CASSAGGPDNEQFF. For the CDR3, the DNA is TGCGCCAGCAGCGCAGGGGGTCCGGACAATGAGCAGTTCTTC.

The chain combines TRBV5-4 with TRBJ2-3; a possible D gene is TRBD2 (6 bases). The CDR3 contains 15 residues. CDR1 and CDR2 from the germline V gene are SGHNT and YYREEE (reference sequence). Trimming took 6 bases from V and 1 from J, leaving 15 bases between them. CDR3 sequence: CASTPGAGGTDTQYF. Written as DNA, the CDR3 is TGTGCCAGCACCCCGGGAGCCGGGGGCACAGATACGCAGTATTTT.

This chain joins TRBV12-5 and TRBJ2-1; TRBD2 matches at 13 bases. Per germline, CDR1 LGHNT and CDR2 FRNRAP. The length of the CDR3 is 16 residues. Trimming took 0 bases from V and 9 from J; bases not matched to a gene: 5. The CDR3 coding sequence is TGTGCTAGTGGTTTGGTACTAGCGGGAGGGCCGGCTGAGCAGTTCTTC. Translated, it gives CASGLVLAGGPAEQFF. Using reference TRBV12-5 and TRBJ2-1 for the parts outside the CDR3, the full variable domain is DARVTQTPRHKVTEMGQEVTMRCQPILGHNTVFWYRQTMMQGLELLAYFRNRAPLDDSGMPKDRFSAEMPDATLATLKIQPSEPRDSAVYFCASGLVLAGGPAEQFFGPGTRLTVL.

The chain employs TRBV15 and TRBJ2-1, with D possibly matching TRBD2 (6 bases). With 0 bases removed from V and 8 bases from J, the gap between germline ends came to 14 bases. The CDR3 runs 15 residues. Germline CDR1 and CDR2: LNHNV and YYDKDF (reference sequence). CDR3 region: CATSRDLGRPHEQFF. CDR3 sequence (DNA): TGTGCCACCAGCAGAGATCTTGGGAGGCCCCATGAGCAGTTCTTC.

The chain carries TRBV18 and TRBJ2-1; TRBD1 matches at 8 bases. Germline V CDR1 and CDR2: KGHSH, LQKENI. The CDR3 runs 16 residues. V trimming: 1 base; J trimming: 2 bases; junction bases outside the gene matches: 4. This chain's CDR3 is CASSPRDRFTYNEQFF. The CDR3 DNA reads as TGTGCCAGCTCACCACGGGACAGGTTTACCTACAATGAGCAGTTCTTC.

The CDR3 DNA is TGTGCCACCAGCAGAGGGGCCAACACCGGGGAGCTGTTTTTT. Amino acids: CATSRGANTGELFF. V and J are TRBV15 and TRBJ2-2, with D hard to call. CDR1 LNHNV and CDR2 YYDKDF come from the germline V gene (reference sequence). The CDR3 is made up of 14 amino acids. V was pared by 1 base and J by 2 bases, with 5 bases between.

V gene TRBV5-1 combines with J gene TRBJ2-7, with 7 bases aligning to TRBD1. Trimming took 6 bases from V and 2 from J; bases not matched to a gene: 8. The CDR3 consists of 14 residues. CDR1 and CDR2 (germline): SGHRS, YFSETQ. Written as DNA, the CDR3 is TGCGCCAGCACCCGAGGGCAGGGGGCCTACGAGCAGTACTTC. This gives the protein CASTRGQGAYEQYF.

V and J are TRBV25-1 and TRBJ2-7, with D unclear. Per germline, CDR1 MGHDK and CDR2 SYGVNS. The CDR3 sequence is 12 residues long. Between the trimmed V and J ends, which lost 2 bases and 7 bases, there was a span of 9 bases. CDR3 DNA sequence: TGTGCCAGCAGTGAAAGGCGGTTGGAGCAGTACTTC. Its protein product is CASSERRLEQYF.

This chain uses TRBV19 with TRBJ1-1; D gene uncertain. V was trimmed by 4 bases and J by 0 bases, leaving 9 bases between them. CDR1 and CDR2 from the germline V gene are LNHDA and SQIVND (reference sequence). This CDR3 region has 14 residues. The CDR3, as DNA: TGTGCCAGTAGTAGGCGGGCCATGAACACTGAAGCTTTCTTT. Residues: CASSRRAMNTEAFF.

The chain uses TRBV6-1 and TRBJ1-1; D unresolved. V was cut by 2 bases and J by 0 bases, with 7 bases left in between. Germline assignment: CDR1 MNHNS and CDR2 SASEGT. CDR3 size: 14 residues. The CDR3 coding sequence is TGTGCCAGCAGTGAATTGAGCGTGAACACTGAAGCTTTCTTT. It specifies CASSELSVNTEAFF.

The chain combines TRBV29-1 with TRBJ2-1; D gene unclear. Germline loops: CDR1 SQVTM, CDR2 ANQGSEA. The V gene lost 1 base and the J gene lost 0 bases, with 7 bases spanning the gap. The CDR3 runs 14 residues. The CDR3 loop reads CSVEGESSYNEQFF. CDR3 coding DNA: TGCAGCGTTGAAGGCGAAAGCTCCTACAATGAGCAGTTCTTC.

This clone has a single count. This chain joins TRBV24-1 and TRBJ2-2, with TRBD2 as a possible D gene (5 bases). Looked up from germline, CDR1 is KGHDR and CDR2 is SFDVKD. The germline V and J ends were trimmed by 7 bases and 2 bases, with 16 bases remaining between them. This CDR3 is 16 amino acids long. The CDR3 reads CATRPDGSGNTGELFF. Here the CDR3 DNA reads TGTGCCACCAGGCCGGATGGTTCGGGAAACACCGGGGAGCTGTTTTTT.

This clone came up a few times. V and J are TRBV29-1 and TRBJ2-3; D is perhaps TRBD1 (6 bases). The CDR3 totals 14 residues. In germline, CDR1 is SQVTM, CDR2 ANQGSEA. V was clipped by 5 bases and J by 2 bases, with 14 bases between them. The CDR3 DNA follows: TGCAGCGTTTCACAGGGATCTCCCACAGATACGCAGTATTTT. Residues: CSVSQGSPTDTQYF.

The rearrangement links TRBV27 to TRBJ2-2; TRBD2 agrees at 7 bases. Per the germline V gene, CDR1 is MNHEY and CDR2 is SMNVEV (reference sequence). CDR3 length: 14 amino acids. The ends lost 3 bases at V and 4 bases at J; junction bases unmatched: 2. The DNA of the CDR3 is TGTGCCAGCAGTTTGCTAGCGGCCACCGGGGAGCTGTTTTTT. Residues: CASSLLAATGELFF.

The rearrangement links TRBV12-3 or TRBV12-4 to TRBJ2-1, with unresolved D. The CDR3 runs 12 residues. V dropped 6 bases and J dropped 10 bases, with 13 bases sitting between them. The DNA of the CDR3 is TGTGCCAGCAGCAGCCTAGTTGAGGAGCAGTTCTTC. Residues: CASSSLVEEQFF.

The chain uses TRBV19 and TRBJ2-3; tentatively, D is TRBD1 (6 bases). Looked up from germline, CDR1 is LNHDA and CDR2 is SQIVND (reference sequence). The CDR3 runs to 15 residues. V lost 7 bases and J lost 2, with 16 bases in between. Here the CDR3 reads CASKQGILHTDTQYF. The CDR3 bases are TGTGCCAGTAAACAGGGTATCCTCCACACAGATACGCAGTATTTT.

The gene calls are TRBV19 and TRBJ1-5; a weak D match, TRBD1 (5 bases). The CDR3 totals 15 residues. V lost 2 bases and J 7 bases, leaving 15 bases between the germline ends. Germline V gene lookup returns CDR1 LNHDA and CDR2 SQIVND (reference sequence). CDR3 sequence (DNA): TGTGCCAGTAGTATATCGATAGGGGCTGGGCAGCCCCAGCATTTT. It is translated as CASSISIGAGQPQHF.

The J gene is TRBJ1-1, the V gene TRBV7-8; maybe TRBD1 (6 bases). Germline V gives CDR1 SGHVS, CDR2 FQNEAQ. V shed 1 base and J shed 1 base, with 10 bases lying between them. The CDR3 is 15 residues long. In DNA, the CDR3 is TGTGCCAGCAGCTTAGAGGGGACACCGAACACTGAAGCTTTCTTT. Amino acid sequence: CASSLEGTPNTEAFF.

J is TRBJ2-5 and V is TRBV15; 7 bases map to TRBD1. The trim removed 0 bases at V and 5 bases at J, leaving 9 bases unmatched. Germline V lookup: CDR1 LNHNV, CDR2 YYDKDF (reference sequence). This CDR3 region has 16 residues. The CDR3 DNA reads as TGTGCCACCAGCAGAGAACAACCAGGGGGTTGGGAGACCCAGTACTTC. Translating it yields CATSREQPGGWETQYF. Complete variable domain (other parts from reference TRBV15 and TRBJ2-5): DAMVIQNPRYQVTQFGKPVTLSCSQTLNHNVMYWYQQKSSQAPKLLFHYYDKDFNNEADTPDNFQSRRPNTSFCFLDIRSPGLGDTAMYLCATSREQPGGWETQYFGPGTRLLVL.

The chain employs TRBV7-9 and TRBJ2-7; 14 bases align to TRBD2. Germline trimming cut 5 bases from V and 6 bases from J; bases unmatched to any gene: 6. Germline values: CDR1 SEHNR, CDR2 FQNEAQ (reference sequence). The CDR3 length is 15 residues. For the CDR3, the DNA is TGTGCCAGCAGCCAAATAGGACTAGCGGGAGGCGAGCAGTACTTC. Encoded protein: CASSQIGLAGGEQYF.